The 14 T cell receptor beta chains listed next were all sequenced from one sample in a study of monozygotic twins with inflammatory bowel disease (dated by TCRdb to about 2019). Libraries came from 5' RACE. Reads for this sample came from an Illumina HiSeq 2500. One entry per CDR3 protein sequence results from the TCRdb reprocessing of the reads, with DNA left out. This sample's table lists over 200,000 distinct CDR3 sequences. Roughly 1.7% of the sample lies in the top ten. Input material: blood. The receptors were sampled from a human donor with ulcerative colitis or Crohn's disease, or a healthy co-twin of an affected twin (not recorded which).

The J gene is TRBJ2-7, the V gene TRBV5-1; TCRdb lists TRBD2, though no DNA is available to test this call. The length of the CDR3 is 14 residues. In germline, CDR1 is SGHRS, CDR2 YFSETQ. The CDR3 loop reads CASSPGTSPFAQYF.

The rearrangement uses TRBV4-1 and TRBJ1-6. The CDR3 length is 15 residues. In germline, CDR1 is MGHRA, CDR2 YSYEKL. CDR3 sequence: CASSQENGYYSPLHF.

The V and J genes are TRBV10-3 and TRBJ1-5. Per the germline V gene, CDR1 is ENHRY and CDR2 is SYGVKD. The CDR3 runs to 12 residues. The CDR3 loop reads CAISESLEPQHF.

The rearrangement joins TRBV9 to TRBJ1-2. The V gene's germline CDR1 is SGDLS and CDR2 YYNGEE. The CDR3 extends over 11 amino acids. The CDR3: CASSVGYGYTF.

The gene calls are TRBV19 and TRBJ1-2. Germline V gene data show CDR1 as LNHDA and CDR2 as SQIVND (reference sequence). The CDR3 covers 14 residues. CDR3: CASRPYTTNYGYTF.

The chain carries TRBV7-2 and TRBJ1-3. From germline, CDR1 is SGHTA and CDR2 FQGNSA. This CDR3 is built from 16 residues. CDR3 region: CASSLAVMRAGNTIYF.

The chain employs TRBV19 and TRBJ2-3; TCRdb lists TRBD1, though no DNA is available to test this call. The CDR3 consists of 13 residues. CDR1 is LNHDA, CDR2 SQIVND, per germline (reference sequence). CDR3 amino acids: CASRDRATDTQYF. Based on the CDR3 plus reference TRBV19 and TRBJ2-3, the full variable domain is DGGITQSPKYLFRKEGQNVTLSCEQNLNHDAMYWYRQDPGQGLRLIYYSQIVNDFQKGDIAEGYSVSREKKESFPLTVTSAQKNPTAFYLCASRDRATDTQYFGPGTRLTVL.

V usage is TRBV6-1 and J usage is TRBJ1-1; TCRdb lists TRBD1, though no DNA is available to test this call. This CDR3 has 16 amino acids. Germline V gives CDR1 MNHNS, CDR2 SASEGT. Here the CDR3 reads CAILPGTGTSDTEAFF.

The chain uses TRBV5-1 and TRBJ2-7; without DNA, the TCRdb call of TRBD1 cannot be checked. Germline loops: CDR1 SGHRS, CDR2 YFSETQ. The CDR3 has 16 residues. CDR3: CASSPGGTGYSYEQYF. The full variable domain, completed using reference TRBV5-1 and TRBJ2-7, is KAGVTQTPRYLIKTRGQQVTLSCSPISGHRSVSWYQQTPGQGLQFLFEYFSETQRNKGNFPGRFSGRQFSNSRSEMNVSTLELGDSALYLCASSPGGTGYSYEQYFGPGTRLTVT.

The V call is TRBV27, the J call TRBJ2-2. This CDR3 has 14 residues. Per germline, CDR1 MNHEY and CDR2 SMNVEV (reference sequence). This CDR3 reads CASSFRATAGELFF.

V is TRBV12-3 or TRBV12-4 and J is TRBJ1-2. This CDR3 spans 13 amino acids. The CDR3 protein is CASVSSGGYGYTF.

The V call is TRBV5-1, the J call TRBJ2-5; the D gene TCRdb calls, TRBD1, cannot be checked with no DNA. CDR3 length: 14 residues. CDR1 is SGHRS, CDR2 YFSETQ, per germline. The CDR3 sequence: CASSSGGGQETQYF.

The chain has TRBV7-9 and TRBJ2-7; TCRdb reports TRBD1, a call that lacks DNA to check it against. Germline assignment: CDR1 SEHNR and CDR2 FQNEAQ (reference sequence). The CDR3 is 15 amino acids. CDR3 amino acids: CASSPTGQAAYEQYF.

V usage is TRBV14 and J usage is TRBJ1-2. The CDR3 covers 14 residues. The germline gives CDR1 SGHDN, CDR2 FVKESK. CDR3: CASSQVGTLYGYTF.